These T cell receptor beta chains were read from a single sample in a study of blood T cell repertoires in COVID-19. This table comes from immunoSEQ multiplex PCR, and its TCRdb copy is limited to in-frame clones, with some not included. The table records roughly 250,000 clones, around nine tenths of them present only once. The sequenced sample consisted of PBMCs or T cells enriched from blood (not recorded which). The receptors derive from a woman in her late teens or twenties who had recovered from COVID-19. The CDR3 runs from the conserved cysteine through the conserved F or W. The order of the fields is CDR3 DNA, CDR3 protein, D gene, V gene, J gene, clone size. The D gene is left open where the match is weak. Part of the rows lack a size; the others show once, few, many or a class for expanded clones.

cdr3_nt: TGTGCCAGCAGCTCCCGGCAGGGGGCTGGCGGGGAGCTGTTTTTT; cdr3_aa: CASSSRQGAGGELFF; d_call: TRBD1; v_call: TRBV7-9; j_call: TRBJ2-2; clone_size: .
cdr3_nt: TGTGCCAGCAGCTTGGTCGGTGAAAAACTGTTTTTT; cdr3_aa: CASSLVGEKLFF; d_call: .; v_call: TRBV5-5; j_call: TRBJ1-4; clone_size: .
cdr3_nt: TGTGCCAGCAGCTTATTAAGTAAGGGAGGGGACTATGGCTACACCTTC; cdr3_aa: CASSLLSKGGDYGYTF; d_call: .; v_call: TRBV7-9; j_call: TRBJ1-2; clone_size: .
cdr3_nt: TGTGCCAGCACAGGACAGTGGCACACTGAAGCTTTCTTT; cdr3_aa: CASTGQWHTEAFF; d_call: .; v_call: TRBV3-1/TRBV3-2; j_call: TRBJ1-1; clone_size: .
cdr3_nt: TGTGCCAGTAGTACAACAGGGGGCAGTCAGCCCCAGCATTTT; cdr3_aa: CASSTTGGSQPQHF; d_call: TRBD1; v_call: TRBV19; j_call: TRBJ1-5; clone_size: once
cdr3_nt: TGTGCCAGTAGCCCCGGACAGGGAAGCTCCTACGAGCAGTACTTC; cdr3_aa: CASSPGQGSSYEQYF; d_call: TRBD1; v_call: TRBV19; j_call: TRBJ2-7; clone_size: .
cdr3_nt: TGTGCCAGCAGTTACTTATCCACCGGGGAGCTGTTTTTT; cdr3_aa: CASSYLSTGELFF; d_call: .; v_call: TRBV6-5; j_call: TRBJ2-2; clone_size: .
cdr3_nt: TGTGCCAGCAGCGCGAGTTGGACTAGCGGTAGGGATACGCAGTATTTT; cdr3_aa: CASSASWTSGRDTQYF; d_call: TRBD2; v_call: TRBV7-9; j_call: TRBJ2-3; clone_size: .
cdr3_nt: TGCGCCAGCAGCCCGTCTCCGGGACACGCAACTAATGAAAAACTGTTTTTT; cdr3_aa: CASSPSPGHATNEKLFF; d_call: .; v_call: TRBV4-1; j_call: TRBJ1-4; clone_size: .
cdr3_nt: TGTGCCAGCAGCCAAATGGCTAGCGTGGCCGAGCAGTACTTC; cdr3_aa: CASSQMASVAEQYF; d_call: .; v_call: TRBV3-1/TRBV3-2; j_call: TRBJ2-7; clone_size: .
cdr3_nt: TGCGCCAGCAGTGGGCAGACCTCCTGGTTTTCCTATGGCTACACCTTC; cdr3_aa: CASSGQTSWFSYGYTF; d_call: .; v_call: TRBV5-1; j_call: TRBJ1-2; clone_size: .
cdr3_nt: TGTGCCAGCGCCAAGACAGGGGGTCTCTATGGCTACACCTTC; cdr3_aa: CASAKTGGLYGYTF; d_call: TRBD1; v_call: TRBV5-4; j_call: TRBJ1-2; clone_size: .
cdr3_nt: TGTGCCAGCAGCTTTCTAGCGCAAACGAACTACGAGCAGTACTTC; cdr3_aa: CASSFLAQTNYEQYF; d_call: .; v_call: TRBV11-2; j_call: TRBJ2-7; clone_size: .
cdr3_nt: TGTGCCAGCAGCAAAGCCCCAGCGGGAGTAGGGTTGCCCTACAATGAGCAGTTCTTC; cdr3_aa: CASSKAPAGVGLPYNEQFF; d_call: .; v_call: TRBV21-1; j_call: TRBJ2-1; clone_size: .
cdr3_nt: TGTGCCAGCTCCGTCCGCGGGGAGCTGTTTTTT; cdr3_aa: CASSVRGELFF; d_call: .; v_call: TRBV28; j_call: TRBJ2-2; clone_size: .
cdr3_nt: TGTGCCAGCAGTGACTCCGGGGGAGGAGGAGATGAGCAGTTCTTC; cdr3_aa: CASSDSGGGGDEQFF; d_call: .; v_call: TRBV6-4; j_call: TRBJ2-1; clone_size: .
cdr3_nt: TGCACCAGCACGGGACATTATCCTGAAGCTTTCTTT; cdr3_aa: CTSTGHYPEAFF; d_call: .; v_call: TRBV1; j_call: TRBJ1-1; clone_size: .
cdr3_nt: TGTGCCAGCAGCCCCGGACAGGGAGGGGATGGCTACACCTTC; cdr3_aa: CASSPGQGGDGYTF; d_call: TRBD1; v_call: TRBV11-2; j_call: TRBJ1-2; clone_size: .
cdr3_nt: TGTGCCAGCAGTTCTCAACTTCCGGACAGTGGAAACACCATATATTTT; cdr3_aa: CASSSQLPDSGNTIYF; d_call: .; v_call: TRBV27; j_call: TRBJ1-3; clone_size: .
cdr3_nt: TGTGCCAGCAGTTTTACGGGGAACACTGAAGCTTTCTTT; cdr3_aa: CASSFTGNTEAFF; d_call: .; v_call: TRBV27; j_call: TRBJ1-1; clone_size: .
cdr3_nt: TGTGCCATCCTCAAAAGAGGAGATGCTGAAGCTTTCTTT; cdr3_aa: CAILKRGDAEAFF; d_call: .; v_call: TRBV11-1; j_call: TRBJ1-1; clone_size: .
cdr3_nt: TGTGCCAGTAGTATGGGCCCCGGGACAGGGGGATCCCTCCACTTT; cdr3_aa: CASSMGPGTGGSLHF; d_call: TRBD1; v_call: TRBV19; j_call: TRBJ1-6; clone_size: .
cdr3_nt: TGTGCCAGCTCACCTACAGGGGGCTTAGCCTACGAGCAGTACTTC; cdr3_aa: CASSPTGGLAYEQYF; d_call: TRBD1; v_call: TRBV18; j_call: TRBJ2-7; clone_size: .
cdr3_nt: TGTGCCAGCAGCTTATTTAGCGGGAGCGGTAATGAGCAGTTCTTC; cdr3_aa: CASSLFSGSGNEQFF; d_call: TRBD2; v_call: TRBV7-9; j_call: TRBJ2-1; clone_size: .
cdr3_nt: TGTGCCAGCAGCCCTCCAGGTTTAGGGACCCAGTACTTC; cdr3_aa: CASSPPGLGTQYF; d_call: .; v_call: TRBV7-2; j_call: TRBJ2-5; clone_size: .
cdr3_nt: TGCGCCAGCAGCTTGGTGACAGGGGGCGCGGCTTTCTTT; cdr3_aa: CASSLVTGGAAFF; d_call: TRBD1; v_call: TRBV5-1; j_call: TRBJ1-1; clone_size: .
cdr3_nt: TGTGCCAGCAGCCCGACGGACAGTCCCACAGATACGCAGTATTTT; cdr3_aa: CASSPTDSPTDTQYF; d_call: .; v_call: TRBV7-3; j_call: TRBJ2-3; clone_size: .
cdr3_nt: TGTGCCGCGAGCAGGCCGGGGGGAAACACCGGGGAGCTGTTTTTT; cdr3_aa: CAASRPGGNTGELFF; d_call: TRBD2; v_call: TRBV28; j_call: TRBJ2-2; clone_size: .
cdr3_nt: TGTGCCAGTAATACTATTGCGGGGACTAGCACAGATACGCAGTATTTT; cdr3_aa: CASNTIAGTSTDTQYF; d_call: .; v_call: TRBV19; j_call: TRBJ2-3; clone_size: .
cdr3_nt: TGTGCCAGCTCCAGCAGGTCGACTAACTATGGCTACACCTTC; cdr3_aa: CASSSRSTNYGYTF; d_call: .; v_call: TRBV18; j_call: TRBJ1-2; clone_size: .
cdr3_nt: TGTGCCAGCAGCTTGGCCAGGGTGAATGGCTACACCTTC; cdr3_aa: CASSLARVNGYTF; d_call: .; v_call: TRBV5-6; j_call: TRBJ1-2; clone_size: .
cdr3_nt: TGCGCCAGCAGCTTCGGACAGGGACGTAGTCAGCAGTACTTC; cdr3_aa: CASSFGQGRSQQYF; d_call: TRBD1; v_call: TRBV5-1; j_call: TRBJ2-7; clone_size: .
cdr3_nt: TGTGCCAGTAGTAGAATAGAGATGACAGGGCGGGACACTGAAGCTTTCTTT; cdr3_aa: CASSRIEMTGRDTEAFF; d_call: TRBD1; v_call: TRBV19; j_call: TRBJ1-1; clone_size: .
cdr3_nt: TGCGCCAGCAGCCACCTGGCGGGAGCTCGGACTGAAGCTTTCTTT; cdr3_aa: CASSHLAGARTEAFF; d_call: .; v_call: TRBV4-1; j_call: TRBJ1-1; clone_size: .
cdr3_nt: TGTGCCAGCAGTTCCAGACAGGCGAACACTGAAGCTTTCTTT; cdr3_aa: CASSSRQANTEAFF; d_call: .; v_call: TRBV11-2; j_call: TRBJ1-1; clone_size: .
cdr3_nt: TGTGCCAGCAGTACCTATGACAGGGAACAAAAAGCTTTCTTT; cdr3_aa: CASSTYDREQKAFF; d_call: TRBD1; v_call: TRBV27; j_call: TRBJ1-1; clone_size: .
cdr3_nt: TGTGCCAGTAAGCGGGACCCGAGCACAGATACGCAGTATTTT; cdr3_aa: CASKRDPSTDTQYF; d_call: TRBD2; v_call: TRBV2; j_call: TRBJ2-3; clone_size: .
cdr3_nt: TGTGCCAGTAGTCCAGAGGGACTAGTCGGGCAGTTCTTC; cdr3_aa: CASSPEGLVGQFF; d_call: TRBD2; v_call: TRBV19; j_call: TRBJ2-1; clone_size: .
cdr3_nt: TGTGCCAGCAGCTTTCGCCAGGGGGGTGGCTACACCTTC; cdr3_aa: CASSFRQGGGYTF; d_call: TRBD1; v_call: TRBV5-8; j_call: TRBJ1-2; clone_size: .
cdr3_nt: TGCAGCGTTGGGCGGGGTGGAGGCTACACCTTC; cdr3_aa: CSVGRGGGYTF; d_call: .; v_call: TRBV29-1; j_call: TRBJ1-2; clone_size: .
cdr3_nt: TGTGCCAGCGGGCGCAATCAGCCCCAGCATTTT; cdr3_aa: CASGRNQPQHF; d_call: .; v_call: TRBV25-1; j_call: TRBJ1-5; clone_size: .
cdr3_nt: TGTGCCACCAGCAGAGTCGGTGACTCTACAGATACGCAGTATTTT; cdr3_aa: CATSRVGDSTDTQYF; d_call: .; v_call: TRBV15; j_call: TRBJ2-3; clone_size: .
cdr3_nt: TGTGCCAGCAGCGCCGGGACTAGCCCGTTCTTC; cdr3_aa: CASSAGTSPFF; d_call: TRBD2; v_call: TRBV3-1/TRBV3-2; j_call: TRBJ2-1; clone_size: .
cdr3_nt: TGTGCCAGCAGCGTAGGTCAGGGTGCCCCCTACGAGCAGTACTTC; cdr3_aa: CASSVGQGAPYEQYF; d_call: .; v_call: TRBV9; j_call: TRBJ2-7; clone_size: .
cdr3_nt: TGCGCCAGCAGGCTTGGGTTCCGGACACGAACTAATGAAAAACTGTTTTTT; cdr3_aa: CASRLGFRTRTNEKLFF; d_call: .; v_call: TRBV5-1; j_call: TRBJ1-4; clone_size: .
cdr3_nt: TGTGCCAGCAGCCTCTTAGCGGGGGCCGATACGCAGTATTTT; cdr3_aa: CASSLLAGADTQYF; d_call: TRBD2; v_call: TRBV3-1/TRBV3-2; j_call: TRBJ2-3; clone_size: .
cdr3_nt: TGTGCCAGCTCACAACAGGGCTACTATGGCTACACCTTC; cdr3_aa: CASSQQGYYGYTF; d_call: .; v_call: TRBV18; j_call: TRBJ1-2; clone_size: few
cdr3_nt: TGTGCCATCAGTCTGAACGGGTACGAGCAGTTCTTC; cdr3_aa: CAISLNGYEQFF; d_call: .; v_call: TRBV10-3; j_call: TRBJ2-1; clone_size: .
cdr3_nt: TGTGCCAGCAGTGCCCGGTTGGAGGCCCTAAATGAAAAACTGTTTTTT; cdr3_aa: CASSARLEALNEKLFF; d_call: .; v_call: TRBV6-1; j_call: TRBJ1-4; clone_size: .
cdr3_nt: TGTGCCTCCCAGGGGAGTCTCTCCTACGAGCAGTACTTC; cdr3_aa: CASQGSLSYEQYF; d_call: .; v_call: TRBV7-9; j_call: TRBJ2-7; clone_size: .
cdr3_nt: TGTGCCAGATCCCAAATACTTAATAGCAATCAGCCCCAGCATTTT; cdr3_aa: CARSQILNSNQPQHF; d_call: .; v_call: TRBV5-3; j_call: TRBJ1-5; clone_size: .
cdr3_nt: TGTGCCAGCTCACCACCCGGACAGGGAGGCTATGGCTACACCTTC; cdr3_aa: CASSPPGQGGYGYTF; d_call: TRBD1; v_call: TRBV18; j_call: TRBJ1-2; clone_size: .